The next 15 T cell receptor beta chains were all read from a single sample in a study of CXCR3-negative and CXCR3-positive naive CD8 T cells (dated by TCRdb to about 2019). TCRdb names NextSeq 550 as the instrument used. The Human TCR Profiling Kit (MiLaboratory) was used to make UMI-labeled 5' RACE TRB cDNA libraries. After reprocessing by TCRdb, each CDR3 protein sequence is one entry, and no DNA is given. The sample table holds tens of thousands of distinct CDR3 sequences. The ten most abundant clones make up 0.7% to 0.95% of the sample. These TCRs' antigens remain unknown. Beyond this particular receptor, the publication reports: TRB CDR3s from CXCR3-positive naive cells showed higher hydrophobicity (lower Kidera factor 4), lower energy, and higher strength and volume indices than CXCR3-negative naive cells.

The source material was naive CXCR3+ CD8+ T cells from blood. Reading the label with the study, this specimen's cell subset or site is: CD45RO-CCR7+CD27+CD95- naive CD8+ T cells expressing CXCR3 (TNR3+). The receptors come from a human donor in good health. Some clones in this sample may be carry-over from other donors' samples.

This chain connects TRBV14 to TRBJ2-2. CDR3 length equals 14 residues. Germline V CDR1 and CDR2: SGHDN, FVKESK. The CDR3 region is CASRQAGYTGELFF.

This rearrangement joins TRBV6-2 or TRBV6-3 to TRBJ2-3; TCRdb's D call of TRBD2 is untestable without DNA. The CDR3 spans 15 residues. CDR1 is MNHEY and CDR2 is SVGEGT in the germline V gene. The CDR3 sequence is CASSFSGGAVDTQYF.

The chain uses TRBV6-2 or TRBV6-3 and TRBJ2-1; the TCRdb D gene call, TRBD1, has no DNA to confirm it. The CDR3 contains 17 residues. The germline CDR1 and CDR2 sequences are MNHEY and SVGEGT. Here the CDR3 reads CASSYWFGGASYNEQFF.

This chain's CDR3 is CASSWGQSDEQYF. The chain combines TRBV7-9 with TRBJ2-7; TCRdb names TRBD1, which stays unverified in the absence of DNA. Looked up from germline, CDR1 is SEHNR and CDR2 is FQNEAQ (reference sequence). The CDR3 consists of 13 residues. The variable domain in full, completed from reference TRBV7-9 and TRBJ2-7, reads DTGVSQNPRHKITKRGQNVTFRCDPISEHNRLYWYRQTLGQGPEFLTYFQNEAQLEKSRLLSDRFSAERPKGSFSTLEIQRTEQGDSAMYLCASSWGQSDEQYFGPGTRLTVT.

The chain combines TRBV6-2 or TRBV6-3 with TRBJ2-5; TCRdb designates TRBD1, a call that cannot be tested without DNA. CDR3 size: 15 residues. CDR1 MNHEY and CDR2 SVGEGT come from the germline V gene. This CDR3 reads CASSFIEDRGETQYF.

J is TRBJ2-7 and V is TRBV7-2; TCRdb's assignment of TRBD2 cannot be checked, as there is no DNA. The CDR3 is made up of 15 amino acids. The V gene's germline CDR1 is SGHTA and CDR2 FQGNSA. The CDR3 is CASAILAGVAYEQYF.

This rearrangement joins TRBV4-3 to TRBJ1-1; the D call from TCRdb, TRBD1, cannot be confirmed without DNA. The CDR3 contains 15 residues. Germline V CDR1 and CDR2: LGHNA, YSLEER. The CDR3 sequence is CASSHNPDGDTEAFF.

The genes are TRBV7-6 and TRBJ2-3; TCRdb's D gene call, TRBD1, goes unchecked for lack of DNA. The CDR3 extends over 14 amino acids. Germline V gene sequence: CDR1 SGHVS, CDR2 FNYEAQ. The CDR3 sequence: CASSSRQGSDTQYF.

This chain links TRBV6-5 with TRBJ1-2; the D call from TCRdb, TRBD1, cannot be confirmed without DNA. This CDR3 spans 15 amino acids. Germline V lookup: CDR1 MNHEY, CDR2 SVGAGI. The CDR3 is CASSYSPGQDYGYTF.

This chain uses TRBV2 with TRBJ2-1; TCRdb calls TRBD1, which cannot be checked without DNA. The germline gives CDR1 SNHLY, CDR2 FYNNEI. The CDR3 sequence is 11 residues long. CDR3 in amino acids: CASYRVNEQFF.

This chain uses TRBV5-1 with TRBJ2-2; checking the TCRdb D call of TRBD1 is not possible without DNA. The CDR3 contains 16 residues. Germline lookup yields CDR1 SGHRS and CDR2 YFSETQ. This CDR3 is CASSFGQTLNTGELFF.

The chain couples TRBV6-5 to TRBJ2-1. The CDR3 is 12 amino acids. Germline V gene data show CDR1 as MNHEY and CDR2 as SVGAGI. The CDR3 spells CASRRTSNEQFF.

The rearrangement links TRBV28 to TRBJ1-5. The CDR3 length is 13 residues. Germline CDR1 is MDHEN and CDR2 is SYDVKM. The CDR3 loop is CASGDYSNQPQHF.

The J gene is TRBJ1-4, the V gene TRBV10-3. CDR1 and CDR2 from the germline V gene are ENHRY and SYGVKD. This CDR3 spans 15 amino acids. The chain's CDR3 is CAISESLTTNEKLFF.

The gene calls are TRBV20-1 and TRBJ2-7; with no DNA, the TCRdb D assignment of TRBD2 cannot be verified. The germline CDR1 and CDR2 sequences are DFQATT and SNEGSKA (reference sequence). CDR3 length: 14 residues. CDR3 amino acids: CSAGLFEPAYEQYF.